This is a list of T cell receptor beta chains from one sample in a study of T cells in Graves' hyperthyroidism and ophthalmopathy. TCRdb analysed the multiplex PCR reads with MiXCR anew, one entry per CDR3 protein. The table shows about 53,000 distinct CDR3 sequences, with 49% occurring only once. The sequencing sample was made of blood. The receptor source for this set is a woman in her 30s with Graves' ophthalmopathy. CDR3s include the opening cysteine and the closing phenylalanine or tryptophan. The order of the fields is clone size, D gene, J gene, V gene, CDR3 DNA, CDR3 protein. D genes are given only for firm matches. Part of the rows lack a size; the others show once, few, many or a class for expanded clones.

many	-	TRBJ2-7	TRBV5-8	TGTGCCAGCCCGGTTTTCCTCGGACAGGAGCTAGCGAACTCCTACGAGCAGTACTTC	CASPVFLGQELANSYEQYF
-	-	TRBJ2-7	TRBV13	TGTGCCAGCAGCGGGACCGGACTCAGGATCGACCAGTACTTC	CASSGTGLRIDQYF
-	-	TRBJ2-2	TRBV18	TGTGCCAGCTCGTTCGCGAGCACCGGGGAGCTGTTTTTT	CASSFASTGELFF
-	TRBD1	TRBJ1-2	TRBV5-1	TGCGCCAGCAGCCCGGACCGGACAGGGTACGGGAATGGCTACACCTTC	CASSPDRTGYGNGYTF
-	-	TRBJ1-2	TRBV2	TGTGCCTGGGGAAAAAACTATGGCTACACCTTC	CAWGKNYGYTF
-	TRBD1	TRBJ1-2	TRBV20-1	TGCAGTGCCCAAACCCAGGGACAGCCGAAGGGCTGCGCCTTC	CSAQTQGQPKGCAF
many	TRBD1	TRBJ1-2	TRBV5-5	TGTGCCAGCAGCCTGGGACAGGGGTGGGGCTATGGCTACACCTTC	CASSLGQGWGYGYTF
many	TRBD1	TRBJ1-5	TRBV12-3/TRBV12-4	TGTGCCAGCAGTGCGGGCCGGACAGGGCTCAATCAGCCCCAGCATTTT	CASSAGRTGLNQPQHF
many	TRBD1	TRBJ1-1	TRBV12-3/TRBV12-4	TGTGCCAGCACGGGACAGTCTGTGAATGAAGCTTTCTTT	CASTGQSVNEAFF
many	-	TRBJ1-2	TRBV27	TGTGCCAGCAGCGCAGGGGTCTGGGGCTACACCTTC	CASSAGVWGYTF
many	-	TRBJ2-3	TRBV5-1	TGCGCCAGCAGCTTGAAGGGACTCTCGGATACGCAGTATTTT	CASSLKGLSDTQYF
many	TRBD1	TRBJ1-6	TRBV28	TGTGCCAGCAGTTTAGTACCCCAGGGGGGTAATTCACCCCTCCACTTT	CASSLVPQGGNSPLHF
-	-	TRBJ2-1	TRBV7-8	TGTGCCAGCAGCTATCGGGACTACAATGAGCAGTTCTTC	CASSYRDYNEQFF
many	-	TRBJ2-5	TRBV24-1	TGTGCCACCAGTCGTGGGCAACAAGAGACCCAGTACTTC	CATSRGQQETQYF
-	TRBD1	TRBJ2-1	TRBV7-9	TGTGCCTGGAGTTATAGGGACAGGGGGGTCAGATCCTACAATGAGCAGTCCTTC	CAWSYRDRGVRSYNEQSF